What follows is one T cell receptor (beta chain) and its context. Its target is not known. The germline CDR1 and CDR2 sequences are SEHNR and FQNEAQ (reference sequence). The V and J ends lost 5 bases and 4 bases respectively, with 18 bases between them. The CDR3 totals 16 residues. These data originate in a study of shared clonotypes between healthy human individuals. Generated by immunoSEQ multiplex PCR, the TCRdb table keeps only in-frame clones and is missing some. The data contain 1.5 million to 2.5 million clones, about 95% of them singletons. Naive-designated CD8 cells lacked CD45RO, were positively enriched for CCR7, and omitted terminally differentiated effector memory CD45RA+ cells. Study observations and caveats: Limited genetic and exposure-history diversity came from having few donors. Relative to their counterparts shared across all four donors, non-shared clonotypes exhibited diminished generation probabilities. Larger estimated richness was generally seen in naive subsets than in memory subsets.

The chain recombines TRBV7-9 with TRBJ2-1; TRBD2 is a possible D gene (6 bases). The TCR sequence derives from a young man in good health. Sequencing was carried out using naive CD8+ T cells sorted from blood. The CDR3 coding sequence is TGTGCCAGCAGCCCGGCCTCAGGAGGGCTTTACAATGAGCAGTTCTTC. This sequence encodes CASSPASGGLYNEQFF. The full variable domain, completed using reference TRBV7-9 and TRBJ2-1, is DTGVSQNPRHKITKRGQNVTFRCDPISEHNRLYWYRQTLGQGPEFLTYFQNEAQLEKSRLLSDRFSAERPKGSFSTLEIQRTEQGDSAMYLCASSPASGGLYNEQFFGPGTRLTVL.